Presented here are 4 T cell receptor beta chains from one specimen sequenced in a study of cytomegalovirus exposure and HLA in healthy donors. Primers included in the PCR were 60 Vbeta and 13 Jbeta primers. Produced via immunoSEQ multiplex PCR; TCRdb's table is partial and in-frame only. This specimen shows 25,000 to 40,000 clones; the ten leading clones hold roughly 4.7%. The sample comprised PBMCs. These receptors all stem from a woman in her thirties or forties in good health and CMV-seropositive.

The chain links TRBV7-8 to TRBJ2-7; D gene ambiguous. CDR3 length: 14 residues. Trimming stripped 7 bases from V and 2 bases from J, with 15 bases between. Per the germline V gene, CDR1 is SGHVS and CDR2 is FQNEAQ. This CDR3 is CASTIYEATYEQYF. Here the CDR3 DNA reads TGTGCCAGCACCATTTATGAGGCCACCTACGAGCAGTACTTC.

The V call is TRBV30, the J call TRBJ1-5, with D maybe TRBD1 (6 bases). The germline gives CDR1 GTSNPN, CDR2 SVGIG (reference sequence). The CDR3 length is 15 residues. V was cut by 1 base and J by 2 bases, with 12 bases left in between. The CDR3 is CAWSGGGPGNQPQHF. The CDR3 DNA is TGTGCCTGGAGTGGGGGGGGGCCGGGCAATCAGCCCCAGCATTTT.

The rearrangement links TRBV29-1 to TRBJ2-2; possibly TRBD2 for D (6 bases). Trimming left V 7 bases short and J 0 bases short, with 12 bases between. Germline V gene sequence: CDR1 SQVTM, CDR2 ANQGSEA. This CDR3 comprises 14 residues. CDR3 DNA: TGCAGCGCCGTGCGGGGAGCGAACACCGGGGAGCTGTTTTTT. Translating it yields CSAVRGANTGELFF.

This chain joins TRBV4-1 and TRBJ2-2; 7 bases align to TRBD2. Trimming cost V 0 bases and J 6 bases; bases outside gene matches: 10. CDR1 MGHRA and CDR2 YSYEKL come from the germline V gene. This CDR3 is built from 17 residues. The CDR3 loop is CASSQDWGGSRAGELFF. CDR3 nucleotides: TGCGCCAGCAGCCAAGATTGGGGGGGGAGTAGGGCCGGGGAGCTGTTTTTT.